A single sample is the source of the 11 T cell receptor beta chains below, sequenced in a study of T cell responses to AZD1222 COVID-19 vaccine. Clones were read by immunoSEQ multiplex PCR, and TCRdb kept only the in-frame ones, dropping some. The sample has 150,000 or so clones, less than 90% seen once; the top ten hold roughly 5%. The sequences come from peripheral blood, collected on day 0 of MenACWY control vaccination. The receptors here all came from an adult in good health.

V and J are TRBV4-2 and TRBJ2-2; no definite D call. CDR1 LGHNA and CDR2 YNFKEQ come from the germline V gene. Trimming removed 3 bases at V and 5 bases at J, with 10 bases between. The CDR3 has 14 amino acids. CDR3 in DNA: TGTGCCAGCAGCCACTATGGGGTTACCGGGGAGCTGTTTTTT. Its translation is CASSHYGVTGELFF.

This chain links TRBV19 with TRBJ1-2, with TRBD1 matching 11 bases. Losses at the gene ends were 6 bases for V and 6 bases for J; bases not matched to a gene: 6. Germline loops: CDR1 LNHDA, CDR2 SQIVND (reference sequence). The CDR3 contains 14 residues. The CDR3 sequence is CASRWTGGENGYTF. The CDR3 nucleotides are TGTGCCAGTAGGTGGACAGGGGGCGAAAATGGCTACACCTTC.

CDR3 loop: CASSVHRGDQPQHF. CDR3 bases: TGTGCCAGCAGCGTGCACAGGGGGGATCAGCCCCAGCATTTT. The genes are TRBV9 and TRBJ1-5; 8 bases are a match to TRBD1. Trimming removed 2 bases from V and 5 bases from J; junction bases left unmatched: 3. Germline V lookup: CDR1 SGDLS, CDR2 YYNGEE. This CDR3 has 14 amino acids.

The CDR3 DNA reads as TGTGCCAGCAGTGAAAGGGACAGGGGGCTCCCTGGGGCCAACGTCCTGACTTTC. Translated: CASSERDRGLPGANVLTF. J is TRBJ2-6 and V is TRBV2, with 12 bases lining up with TRBD1. The CDR3 loop spans 18 amino acids. Per germline, CDR1 SNHLY and CDR2 FYNNEI. With 2 bases clipped from V and 2 bases from J, the junction kept 4 bases outside the gene matches. The entire variable domain, with the rest obtained from reference TRBV2 and TRBJ2-6, is as follows: EPEVTQTPSHQVTQMGQEVILRCVPISNHLYFYWYRQILGQKVEFLVSFYNNEISEKSEIFDDQFSVERPDGSNFTLKIRSTKLEDSAMYFCASSERDRGLPGANVLTFGAGSRLTVL.

J is TRBJ1-2 and V is TRBV5-1, with 10 bases matching TRBD1. The CDR3 totals 16 residues. In germline, CDR1 is SGHRS, CDR2 YFSETQ. Trimming cost V 4 bases and J 4 bases; bases outside gene matches: 10. CDR3 nucleotide sequence: TGCGCCAGCAGCCCTGGAGGGGACAGGGGAGTCTATGGCTACACCTTC. This sequence encodes CASSPGGDRGVYGYTF.

DNA of the CDR3: TGTGCCAGCAGCCCCCAGCGGGATATCGGGGAGCTGTTTTTT. It encodes CASSPQRDIGELFF. The chain carries TRBV7-2 and TRBJ2-2; the match to TRBD2 covers 7 bases. The CDR3 runs to 14 residues. Germline V lookup: CDR1 SGHTA, CDR2 FQGNSA. V dropped 5 bases and J dropped 7; count of bases not matched to a gene: 7.

This chain joins TRBV19 and TRBJ2-1; 12 bases are a match to TRBD2. Trimming at V came to 4 bases and at J to 8 bases, leaving 15 bases not matched to a gene. From germline, CDR1 is LNHDA and CDR2 SQIVND (reference sequence). CDR3 length equals 18 residues. Here the CDR3 reads CASSTRLAGVGWVYEQFF. DNA of the CDR3: TGTGCCAGTAGTACCCGACTAGCGGGAGTTGGGTGGGTCTATGAGCAGTTCTTC.

A single count supports this clone. The chain couples TRBV7-2 to TRBJ2-5; weak D call: TRBD2 (6 bases). Germline V gene sequence: CDR1 SGHTA, CDR2 FQGNSA. The CDR3 consists of 13 residues. V was cut by 4 bases and J by 5 bases, with 11 bases left in between. CDR3 amino acids: CASSWDFGETQYF. The DNA of the CDR3 is TGTGCCAGCAGCTGGGACTTTGGGGAGACCCAGTACTTC.

The chain is built from TRBV4-1 and TRBJ2-7; D remains unclear. The CDR3 is 15 residues long. Germline V gives CDR1 MGHRA, CDR2 YSYEKL. Trimming pared 1 base from V and 3 bases from J, leaving 13 bases between. Here the CDR3 DNA reads TGCGCCAGCAGCCAAGCAAGCCAGACGATCTACGAGCAGTACTTC. It translates to CASSQASQTIYEQYF.

This chain joins TRBV11-2 and TRBJ1-2; weak D call: TRBD1 (5 bases). Germline lookup yields CDR1 SGHAT and CDR2 FQNNGV. V lost 5 bases and J lost 8, with 15 bases in between. This CDR3 contains 13 residues. Here the CDR3 DNA reads TGTGCCAGCAGCCCAGGGATAGGGCGAGGCTACACCTTC. It translates to CASSPGIGRGYTF.

The chain carries TRBV12-5 and TRBJ1-4, with 11 bases that match TRBD1. CDR1 and CDR2 from the germline V gene are LGHNT and FRNRAP. V shed 0 bases, J shed 0 bases, and the junction held 3 bases outside the gene matches. The CDR3 covers 18 residues. This CDR3 reads CASGLVAGQGATNEKLFF. The CDR3 nucleotides are TGTGCTAGTGGTTTGGTAGCGGGACAGGGGGCAACTAATGAAAAACTGTTTTTT.